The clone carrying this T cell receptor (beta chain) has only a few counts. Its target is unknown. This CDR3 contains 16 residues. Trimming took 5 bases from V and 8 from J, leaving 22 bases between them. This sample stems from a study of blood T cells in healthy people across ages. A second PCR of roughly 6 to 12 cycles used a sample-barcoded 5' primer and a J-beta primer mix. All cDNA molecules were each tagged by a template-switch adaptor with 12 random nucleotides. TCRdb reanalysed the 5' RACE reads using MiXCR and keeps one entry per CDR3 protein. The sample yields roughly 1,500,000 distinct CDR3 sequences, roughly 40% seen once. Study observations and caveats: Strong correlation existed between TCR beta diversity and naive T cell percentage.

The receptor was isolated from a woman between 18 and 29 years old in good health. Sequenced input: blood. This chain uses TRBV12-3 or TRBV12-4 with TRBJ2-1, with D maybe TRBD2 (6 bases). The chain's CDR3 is CASSLSGTPPGDEQFF. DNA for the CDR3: TGTGCCAGCAGTCTTTCCGGGACTCCTCCGGGAGATGAGCAGTTCTTC.